The subject of this entry is one T cell receptor beta chain. This record belongs to a study of control samples from healthy donors and cancer patients. Repertoires were generated with immunoSEQ multiplex PCR, while TCRdb's copy carries only in-frame clones and drops some. The sample carries 230,000 or so clones, just under 95% recorded once. The CDR3 totals 14 residues. The V end was cut by 5 bases, the J end by 4 bases, with 14 bases between. Germline V gene lookup returns CDR1 MDHEN and CDR2 SYDVKM. The sequencing input was blood. The sequence derives from a man aged 45 to 65 in good health. The chain is built from TRBV28 and TRBJ1-2; D is perhaps TRBD1 (6 bases). The CDR3 region has the DNA TGTGCCAGCAGTCCTTCCGACAGGTTCTATGGCTACACCTTC. Protein: CASSPSDRFYGYTF.